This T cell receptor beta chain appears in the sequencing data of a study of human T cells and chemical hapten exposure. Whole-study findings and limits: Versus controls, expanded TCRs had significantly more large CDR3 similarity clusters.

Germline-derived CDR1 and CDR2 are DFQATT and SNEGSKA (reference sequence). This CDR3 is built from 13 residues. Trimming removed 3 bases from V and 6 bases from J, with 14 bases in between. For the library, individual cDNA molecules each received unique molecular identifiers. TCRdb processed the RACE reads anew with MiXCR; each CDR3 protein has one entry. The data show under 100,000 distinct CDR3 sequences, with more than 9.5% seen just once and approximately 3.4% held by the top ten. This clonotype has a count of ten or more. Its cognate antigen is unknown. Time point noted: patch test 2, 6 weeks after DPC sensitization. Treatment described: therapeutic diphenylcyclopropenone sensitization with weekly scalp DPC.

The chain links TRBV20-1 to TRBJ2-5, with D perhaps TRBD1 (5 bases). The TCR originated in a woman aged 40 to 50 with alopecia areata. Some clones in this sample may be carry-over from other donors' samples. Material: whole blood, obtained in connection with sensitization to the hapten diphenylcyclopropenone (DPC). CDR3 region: CSASQGVGQTQYF. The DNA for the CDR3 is TGCAGTGCTAGCCAGGGTGTGGGTCAGACCCAGTACTTC.